The 10 T cell receptor beta chains in this list originate from one sample, sequenced in a study of graft-versus-host responses after intestinal transplantation. Sequenced by immunoSEQ multiplex PCR; TCRdb stores in-frame clones only, minus some. The sample shows about 57,000 clones, 80% to 90% of them seen only once. Sequencing was performed on PBMCs, taken 26 days after transplant. These receptors originate from a human patient who received an intestinal transplant, so some T cells may come from the graft donor.

The chain recombines TRBV5-1 with TRBJ1-4; TRBD1 matches 9 bases. The CDR3 totals 15 residues. Germline V CDR1 and CDR2: SGHRS, YFSETQ. V shed 0 bases, J shed 10 bases, and the junction held 7 bases outside the gene matches. CDR3: CASSLDPQGAGKLFF. In nucleotides, the CDR3 is TGCGCCAGCAGCTTGGACCCACAGGGGGCTGGAAAACTGTTTTTT. The variable domain in full, completed from reference TRBV5-1 and TRBJ1-4, reads KAGVTQTPRYLIKTRGQQVTLSCSPISGHRSVSWYQQTPGQGLQFLFEYFSETQRNKGNFPGRFSGRQFSNSRSEMNVSTLELGDSALYLCASSLDPQGAGKLFFGSGTQLSVL.

This clone was counted a few times. The chain couples TRBV6-1 to TRBJ1-3; D is unclear. The CDR3 totals 14 residues. The germline CDR1 and CDR2 sequences are MNHNS and SASEGT. Trimming stripped 4 bases from V and 4 bases from J, with 11 bases between. DNA of the CDR3: TGTGCCAGCAGTGCGGTGGAGCGGGGAAACACCATATATTTT. Protein product: CASSAVERGNTIYF.

The chain joins TRBV9 to TRBJ2-2, with 8 nucleotides matching TRBD2. This CDR3 region has 17 residues. CDR1 SGDLS and CDR2 YYNGEE come from the germline V gene. V shed 4 bases and J 2 bases; nucleotides not matched to a gene: 10. The CDR3 DNA follows: TGTGCCAGCAGCCGTCCCCGGGAGGGCGCAAACACCGGGGAGCTGTTTTTT. Translation: CASSRPREGANTGELFF.

V usage is TRBV6-1 and J usage is TRBJ1-5; perhaps TRBD1 as D (5 bases). This CDR3 comprises 14 residues. The germline gives CDR1 MNHNS, CDR2 SASEGT. Trimming left V 3 bases short and J 4 bases short, with 10 bases between. Written as DNA, the CDR3 is TGTGCCAGCAGTGACCAGGGTGGTAATCAGCCCCAGCATTTT. Its protein product is CASSDQGGNQPQHF.

J is TRBJ2-2 and V is TRBV9, with 10 bases fitting TRBD2. This CDR3 spans 17 amino acids. V lost 0 bases, J lost 5 bases, and 7 bases stayed unmatched. Per germline, CDR1 SGDLS and CDR2 YYNGEE. The chain's CDR3 is CASSVGVAGGRTGELFF. CDR3 in DNA: TGTGCCAGCAGCGTAGGTGTAGCGGGGGGTCGTACCGGGGAGCTGTTTTTT.

The V and J genes are TRBV27 and TRBJ2-4; 10 positions agree with TRBD2. CDR3 length: 15 amino acids. The germline V gene encodes CDR1 MNHEY and CDR2 SMNVEV (reference sequence). The ends lost 6 bases at V and 8 bases at J; junction bases unmatched: 10. CDR3 nucleotides: TGTGCCAGCAGCCTCAGCGGGGGGGCTAGTTACATTCAGTACTTC. This translates into CASSLSGGASYIQYF.

The chain combines TRBV28 with TRBJ1-2, with 9 bases identical to TRBD1. J was trimmed by 3 bases and V by 7 bases; bases with no gene match: 9. This CDR3 is built from 15 residues. The V gene's germline CDR1 is MDHEN and CDR2 SYDVKM. CDR3: CASIITGGSHYGYTF. In DNA form, the CDR3 reads TGTGCCAGCATTATAACAGGGGGCTCCCACTATGGCTACACCTTC.

The V gene is TRBV11-2, the J gene TRBJ2-7; 11 bases map to TRBD2. There are 17 residues in the CDR3. Germline V CDR1 and CDR2: SGHAT, FQNNGV. Germline trimming cut 3 bases from V and 2 bases from J; bases unmatched to any gene: 9. CDR3 coding DNA: TGTGCCAGCAGCTTCCCCGGGACTAGCGGAGCCCCCTACGAGCAGTACTTC. This encodes CASSFPGTSGAPYEQYF.

The chain employs TRBV18 and TRBJ1-1; maybe TRBD1 (6 bases). From germline, CDR1 is KGHSH and CDR2 LQKENI. CDR3 length equals 20 residues. Trimming stripped 2 bases from V and 1 base from J, with 26 bases between. The CDR3 protein is CASSPFPLAGGGRTNTEAFF. In DNA, the CDR3 is TGTGCCAGCTCACCATTCCCCTTGGCGGGGGGCGGGAGGACGAACACTGAAGCTTTCTTT.

The rearrangement joins TRBV10-3 to TRBJ2-7; weak D call: TRBD1 (6 bases). CDR3 length equals 19 residues. Trimming removed 0 bases at V and 1 base at J, with 22 bases between. CDR1 is ENHRY and CDR2 is SYGVKD in the germline V gene. CDR3 nucleotide sequence: TGTGCCATCAGTGAGTCCGGGCAGGGGATTGGTTTTTGGTCCTACGAGCAGTACTTC. Its translation is CAISESGQGIGFWSYEQYF.